This T cell receptor (beta chain) was identified in a study of blood T cell repertoires in COVID-19 (dated by TCRdb to the early 2020s). Background on the whole study: Samples covering the acute and convalescent phases of COVID-19 were provided by collaborators in the United States, Italy and Spain. The dataset comprised deeply sampled blood TCRbeta repertoires from subjects exposed to, actively infected with, or recovered from COVID-19. The prospective study material was composed of cDNA or gDNA derived from T cells, B-cell-depleted T cells, or PBMCs. Where available, HLA class I and class II types were taken from metadata supplied by the sample provider and were not determined by assay-based typing. Sample metadata almost always included a de-identified subject ID, COVID-19 status, age in years and sex. A freely available public database, intended as a resource for researchers studying the immune response to SARS-CoV-2, is where the repertoires were released. Samples were obtained from the ongoing ImmuneRACE study (first 160 participants) and from about 1,300 subjects provided by 6 global collaborators. Overall study results and their limits: How much clinical and demographic metadata was included differed by source and by participant, and the metadata was provided uncurated.

TCRbeta CDR3 regions were amplified from genomic DNA by means of the immunoSEQ Assay, a bias-controlled multiplex PCR. The original methods were these. Within the assay, amplification of reference gene primers was used to estimate how many nucleated cells each sample contained. Sequence reads were collapsed and filtered to measure the absolute abundance of every unique TCRbeta CDR3 rearrangement. Productive Simpson clonality was computed per sample as the square root of Simpson's diversity index over productive rearrangements. TCRdb holds this immuneACCESS table with in-frame rearrangements only. Some clones are missing; in checked studies, unresolved V genes explain under half, and the rest has no known cause. V and J calls and clone size are as listed in that table; D and trimming were resolved from the DNA. In this sample the table shows roughly 71,000 clones, 70% to 90% of which occur a single time. Together, the top ten hold 15% to 20% of the sample.

As to this clone: What this receptor recognizes is not known. No much larger clonotype is one base removed from it; base qualities were not supplied.

Each collaborating institution followed its own protocols to collect whole blood in K2EDTA tubes. Collaborator samples were shipped for TCRbeta analysis as frozen whole blood, isolated PBMCs, or DNA extracted from either sample type. Looking up the germline V gene yields CDR1 SGDLS and CDR2 YYNGEE. Reading from cysteine to phenylalanine, the CDR3 counts 15 amino acids. CDR3 DNA is the only sequence kept; it has 45 bases, read in frame from the first base. Between the V and J ends, shortened by 0 bases and 1 base respectively, the junction contains 10 bases. The receptor was isolated from a woman older than 75 with acute or convalescent COVID-19. Sequenced material: peripheral blood. Rearrangement joined TRBV9 to TRBJ1-1, with a tentative D gene TRBD1 over 6 matching bases. CDR3 protein: CASSVGDMSNTEAFF. The base sequence is TGTGCCAGCAGCGTAGGGGACATGTCGAACACTGAAGCTTTCTTT.